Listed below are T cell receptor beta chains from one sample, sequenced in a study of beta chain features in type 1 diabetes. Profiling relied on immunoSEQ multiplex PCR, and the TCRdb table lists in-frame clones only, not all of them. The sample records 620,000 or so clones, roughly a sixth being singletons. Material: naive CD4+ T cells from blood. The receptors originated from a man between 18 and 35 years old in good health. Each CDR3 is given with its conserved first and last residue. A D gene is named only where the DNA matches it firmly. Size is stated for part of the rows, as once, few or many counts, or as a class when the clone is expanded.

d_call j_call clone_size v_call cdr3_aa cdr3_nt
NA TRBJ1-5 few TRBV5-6 CASSLQDQPQHF TGTGCCAGCAGCTTGCAGGATCAGCCCCAGCATTTT
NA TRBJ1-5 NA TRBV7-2 CASSLDVGRSQPQHF TGTGCCAGCAGCTTAGATGTAGGGCGCAGTCAGCCCCAGCATTTT
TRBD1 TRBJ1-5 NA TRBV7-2 CASSLTGGGNQPQHF TGTGCCAGCAGCTTAACAGGGGGCGGCAATCAGCCCCAGCATTTT
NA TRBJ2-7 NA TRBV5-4 CASSLGQLPYEQYF TGTGCCAGCAGCTTGGGGCAGCTCCCCTACGAGCAGTACTTC
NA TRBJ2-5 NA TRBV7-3 CASSLTPGSTQYF TGTGCCAGCAGCTTAACGCCCGGGTCGACCCAGTACTTC
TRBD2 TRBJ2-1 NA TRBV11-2 CASSFRRLADYNEQFF TGTGCCAGCAGCTTTAGGAGACTAGCGGACTACAATGAGCAGTTCTTC
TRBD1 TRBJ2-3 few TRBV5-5 CASSLTIGGTGATDTQYF TGTGCCAGCAGCTTGACCATAGGCGGGACAGGGGCCACAGATACGCAGTATTTT
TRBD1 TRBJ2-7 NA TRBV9 CASSETLRAGGDEQYF TGTGCCAGCAGCGAGACCTTGAGGGCAGGGGGCGACGAGCAGTACTTC
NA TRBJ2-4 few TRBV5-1 CARVEAQNIQYF TGCGCCAGGGTAGAGGCCCAAAACATTCAGTACTTC
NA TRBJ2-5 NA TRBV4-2 CASSQRGTQYF TGTGCCAGCAGCCAAAGGGGGACCCAGTACTTC
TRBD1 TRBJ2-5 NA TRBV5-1 CASISGQGGETQYF TGCGCCAGCATATCAGGACAGGGTGGAGAGACCCAGTACTTC
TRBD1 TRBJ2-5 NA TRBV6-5 CASSYSTGWETQYF TGTGCCAGCAGTTACTCGACAGGGTGGGAGACCCAGTACTTC
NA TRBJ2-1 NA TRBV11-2 CASSLVGGKYNEQFF TGTGCCAGCAGCTTAGTAGGCGGGAAATACAATGAGCAGTTCTTC
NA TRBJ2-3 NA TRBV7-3 CASSLNSVGLARDTQYF TGTGCCAGCAGCTTAAATTCAGTAGGGCTAGCGCGAGATACGCAGTATTTT
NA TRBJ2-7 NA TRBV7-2 CASSKWDMAYEQYF TGTGCCAGCAGCAAATGGGACATGGCCTACGAGCAGTACTTC
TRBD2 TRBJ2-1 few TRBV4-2 CASSQDVMTLAEYNEQFF TGTGCCAGCAGCCAAGACGTAATGACTCTAGCGGAGTACAATGAGCAGTTCTTC
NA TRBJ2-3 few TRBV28 CASSSLGPRDKYF TGTGCCAGCAGTTCACTCGGCCCTCGGGATAAGTATTTT
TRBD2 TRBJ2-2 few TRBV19 CAPRLAGGGTNTGELFF TGTGCCCCGCGACTAGCGGGAGGGGGTACGAACACCGGGGAGCTGTTTTTT
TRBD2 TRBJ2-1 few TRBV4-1 CATSYIAGDNEQFF TGCGCCACCTCGTACATAGCGGGGGACAATGAGCAGTTCTTC
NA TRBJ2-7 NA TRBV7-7 CASSLGSKPGYEQYF TGTGCCAGCAGCCTAGGATCGAAGCCGGGTTACGAGCAGTACTTC